This is a list of T cell receptor beta chains from one sample in a study of cytomegalovirus exposure and HLA in healthy donors. Produced via immunoSEQ multiplex PCR; TCRdb's table is partial and in-frame only. This sample has about 160,000 clones; around three quarters occur once, and the top ten carry less than 1.2%. Material for sequencing was PBMCs. The receptors derive from a middle-aged woman in good health and CMV-seronegative. Both conserved end residues are part of each CDR3. A D gene is named only where the DNA matches it firmly. Expanded clones get a size class; other rows say once, few or many, or leave the size out.

-	TRBV9	TRBJ2-3	-	TGTGCCAGCAGCCAGGGGAGTCCGGAAGATACGCAGTATTTT	CASSQGSPEDTQYF
once	TRBV5-8	TRBJ2-7	TRBD2	TGTGCCAGCAGCCCTAGACTAGCGGGAGCCCCCCACGAGCAGTACTTC	CASSPRLAGAPHEQYF
-	TRBV2	TRBJ2-7	TRBD1	TGTGCCAGCAGTGGGGACAGGGGGCCTTACGAGCAGTACTTC	CASSGDRGPYEQYF
-	TRBV28	TRBJ2-2	TRBD2	TGTGCCAGCACTAGCGGGACCGGGGAGCTGTTTTTT	CASTSGTGELFF
few	TRBV13	TRBJ1-4	-	TGTGCCAGCAGCCCCGGGCGGGGGCTGTATGAAAAACTGTTTTTT	CASSPGRGLYEKLFF
-	TRBV2	TRBJ1-1	TRBD1	TGTGCCTCCCGGGACAGGGGCGGTAACACTGAAGCTTTCTTT	CASRDRGGNTEAFF
-	TRBV28	TRBJ1-2	-	TGTGCCAGCGGAACAGGGCAGGTTTATGGCTACACCTTC	CASGTGQVYGYTF
-	TRBV14	TRBJ1-2	-	TGTGCCAGCAGCGTCCGGGTCCTCCCTATCTATGGCTACACCTTC	CASSVRVLPIYGYTF
-	TRBV7-6	TRBJ1-5	-	TGTGCCAGCAGCCTCATGGGGGGTTTCACTCAGCCCCAGCATTTT	CASSLMGGFTQPQHF
-	TRBV27	TRBJ2-1	TRBD2	TGTGCCAGCAGTTTGTCTAGGACTAGCGGCTTCAATGAGCAGTTCTTC	CASSLSRTSGFNEQFF
-	TRBV7-3	TRBJ2-1	TRBD1	TGTGCCAGCAGTCGAGACAGGGGGGATAACAATGAGCAGTTCTTC	CASSRDRGDNNEQFF
-	TRBV5-1	TRBJ2-7	-	TGCGCCAGCAGCTTGGCTCCAGGGGACCCCTACGAGCAGTACTTC	CASSLAPGDPYEQYF
-	TRBV2	TRBJ1-1	-	TGTGCCAGCACGGGGGGACCGGAAGCTTTCTTT	CASTGGPEAFF
-	TRBV2	TRBJ2-1	-	TGTGCCAGCAGTTCCGACAGGCCCATCTACAATGAGCAGTTCTTC	CASSSDRPIYNEQFF
-	TRBV6-1	TRBJ2-7	-	TGTGCCAGCAGTGAAGGACTATCTTACGAGCAGTACTTC	CASSEGLSYEQYF
-	TRBV27	TRBJ2-2	TRBD2	TGTGCCAGCTTTAGCGGGGGCACCGGGGAGCTGTTTTTT	CASFSGGTGELFF